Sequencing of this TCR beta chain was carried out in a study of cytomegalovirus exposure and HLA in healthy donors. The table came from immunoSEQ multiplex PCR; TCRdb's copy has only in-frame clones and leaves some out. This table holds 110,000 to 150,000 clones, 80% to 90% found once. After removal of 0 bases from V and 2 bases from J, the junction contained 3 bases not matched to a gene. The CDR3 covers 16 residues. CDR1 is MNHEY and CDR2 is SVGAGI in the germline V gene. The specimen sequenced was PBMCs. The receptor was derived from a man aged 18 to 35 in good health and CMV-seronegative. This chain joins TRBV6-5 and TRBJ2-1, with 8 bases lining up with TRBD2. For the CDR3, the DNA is TGTGCCAGCAGTTACTCTCCGCGGGGGGCCTACAATGAGCAGTTCTTC. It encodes CASSYSPRGAYNEQFF.